A single sample is the source of the 30 T cell receptor beta chains below, sequenced in a study of OX40 agonist ivuxolimab in advanced cancers. TCRdb's copy holds only in-frame clones and misses some; the assay was immunoSEQ multiplex PCR. The repertoire holds 25,000 to 40,000 clones, about 88% seen once, with 20% to 25% in the top ten. Sequenced material: CD4+ or CD8+ T cells sorted from blood, taken in a trial of the OX40 agonist ivuxolimab. Every receptor here comes from an adult with an advanced solid tumor such as melanoma, head and neck, liver or kidney cancer.

This chain uses TRBV5-6 with TRBJ2-5; TRBD2 aligns across 11 bases. CDR1 and CDR2 from the germline V gene are SGHDT and YYEEEE. With V trimmed by 3 bases and J by 5 bases, 3 bases remained unmatched. The CDR3 runs to 14 residues. Here the CDR3 reads CASSSGLAAETQYF. CDR3 coding DNA: TGTGCCAGCAGCTCGGGACTAGCGGCGGAGACCCAGTACTTC. Combining the CDR3 with reference TRBV5-6 and TRBJ2-5 gives the whole variable domain DAGVTQSPTHLIKTRGQQVTLRCSPKSGHDTVSWYQQALGQGPQFIFQYYEEEERQRGNFPDRFSGHQFPNYSSELNVNALLLGDSALYLCASSSGLAAETQYFGPGTRLLVL.

The chain employs TRBV11-2 and TRBJ2-1; D perhaps matches TRBD1 (7 bases). This CDR3 has 14 amino acids. V was trimmed by 5 bases and J by 10 bases, leaving 18 bases between them. The V gene's germline CDR1 is SGHAT and CDR2 FQNNGV. The CDR3 reads CASSAVPAGGEQFF. CDR3 nucleotide sequence: TGTGCCAGCAGCGCAGTCCCAGCAGGGGGGGAGCAGTTCTTC.

The chain recombines TRBV5-1 with TRBJ1-5; 10 positions agree with TRBD1. The CDR3 has 15 residues. Per the germline V gene, CDR1 is SGHRS and CDR2 is YFSETQ. J was trimmed by 4 bases and V by 0 bases; bases with no gene match: 1. Written as DNA, the CDR3 is TGCGCCAGCAGCTTGGAGGGACAGGGGAATCAGCCCCAGCATTTT. Its protein is CASSLEGQGNQPQHF. Supplemented by reference TRBV5-1 and TRBJ1-5, the full variable domain reads KAGVTQTPRYLIKTRGQQVTLSCSPISGHRSVSWYQQTPGQGLQFLFEYFSETQRNKGNFPGRFSGRQFSNSRSEMNVSTLELGDSALYLCASSLEGQGNQPQHFGDGTRLSIL.

The V gene is TRBV5-1, the J gene TRBJ2-3; D may correspond to TRBD1 or TRBD2 (5 bases each). The V and J ends lost 4 bases and 3 bases respectively, with 15 bases between them. CDR1 is SGHRS, CDR2 YFSETQ, per germline. CDR3 length equals 15 residues. CDR3 amino acids: CASSPRDPETDTQYF. The CDR3, as DNA: TGCGCCAGCAGCCCCCGGGACCCCGAGACAGATACGCAGTATTTT. The full variable domain, with the rest looked up from reference TRBV5-1 and TRBJ2-3, is KAGVTQTPRYLIKTRGQQVTLSCSPISGHRSVSWYQQTPGQGLQFLFEYFSETQRNKGNFPGRFSGRQFSNSRSEMNVSTLELGDSALYLCASSPRDPETDTQYFGPGTRLTVL.

V usage is TRBV7-9 and J usage is TRBJ2-7, with 9 bases matching TRBD1. The germline V gene encodes CDR1 SEHNR and CDR2 FQNEAQ (reference sequence). V shed 4 bases, J shed 3 bases, and the junction held 7 bases outside the gene matches. This CDR3 spans 15 amino acids. The CDR3 DNA follows: TGTGCCAGCAGCTGGGGACAGGGATTGTTCTACGAGCAGTACTTC. Translated, it gives CASSWGQGLFYEQYF.

J is TRBJ2-7 and V is TRBV5-8; 9 bases map to TRBD1. The CDR3 is 17 amino acids. The ends lost 0 bases at V and 3 bases at J; junction bases unmatched: 10. Germline CDR1 SGHTS, CDR2 YDEGEE. In nucleotides, the CDR3 is TGTGCCAGCAGCTTGGACCCACCGGGACAGGGACTCTACGAGCAGTACTTC. Amino acids: CASSLDPPGQGLYEQYF.

The chain is built from TRBV4-3 and TRBJ1-1, with D uncertain. Trimming left V 0 bases short and J 1 base short, with 15 bases between. Germline CDR1 is LGHNA and CDR2 is YSLEER. The CDR3 is 17 residues long. The DNA for the CDR3 is TGCGCCAGCAGCCAAGATTCACAGCTACCGCCGAACACTGAAGCTTTCTTT. Amino acid sequence: CASSQDSQLPPNTEAFF.

The chain joins TRBV4-1 to TRBJ2-7, with TRBD1 as a possible D gene (6 bases). The germline gives CDR1 MGHRA, CDR2 YSYEKL. The CDR3 has 14 residues. Between the trimmed V and J ends, which lost 3 bases and 7 bases, there was a span of 16 bases. The CDR3 spells CASSQGQTSLEQYF. The CDR3 DNA sequence: TGCGCCAGCAGCCAGGGACAAACGTCGCTTGAGCAGTACTTC.

V gene TRBV6-1 combines with J gene TRBJ1-2; D is unclear. Germline loops: CDR1 MNHNS, CDR2 SASEGT. CDR3 length equals 11 residues. Trimming removed 5 bases at V and 8 bases at J, with 9 bases between. The CDR3 coding sequence is TGTGCCAGCAGTCTAGGCGACGGCTACACCTTC. Encoded protein: CASSLGDGYTF.

The chain has TRBV5-6 and TRBJ1-5; D might be TRBD1 (6 bases). V dropped 2 bases and J dropped 8 bases, with 14 bases sitting between them. CDR3 length: 14 residues. Germline V gene lookup returns CDR1 SGHDT and CDR2 YYEEEE. CDR3 DNA sequence: TGTGCCAGCAGCTTAAAAGGGGGGCTGGAGCCCCAGCATTTT. Translating gives CASSLKGGLEPQHF. The variable domain in full, with the rest retrieved from reference TRBV5-6 and TRBJ1-5, is DAGVTQSPTHLIKTRGQQVTLRCSPKSGHDTVSWYQQALGQGPQFIFQYYEEEERQRGNFPDRFSGHQFPNYSSELNVNALLLGDSALYLCASSLKGGLEPQHFGDGTRLSIL.

The chain is built from TRBV11-2 and TRBJ2-3; D is unclear. This CDR3 has 12 residues. Per germline, CDR1 SGHAT and CDR2 FQNNGV. Trimming removed 5 bases from V and 2 bases from J, with 5 bases in between. CDR3 region: CASSKPTDTQYF. CDR3 nucleotide sequence: TGTGCCAGCAGCAAACCCACAGATACGCAGTATTTT.

The V call is TRBV5-4, the J call TRBJ2-1; TRBD2 aligns across 10 bases. CDR3 length: 15 amino acids. Germline V gene data show CDR1 as SGHNT and CDR2 as YYREEE (reference sequence). J gave up 3 bases and V 1 base, and 1 base lay outside the gene matches. The CDR3 nucleotides are TGTGCCAGCAGCTTGACTAGCGGGATCTACAATGAGCAGTTCTTC. Its protein product is CASSLTSGIYNEQFF. Supplemented by reference TRBV5-4 and TRBJ2-1, the full variable domain reads ETGVTQSPTHLIKTRGQQVTLRCSSQSGHNTVSWYQQALGQGPQFIFQYYREEENGRGNFPPRFSGLQFPNYSSELNVNALELDDSALYLCASSLTSGIYNEQFFGPGTRLTVL.

The chain has TRBV5-6 and TRBJ1-6; D is unresolved. This CDR3 contains 12 residues. With 2 bases removed from V and 7 bases from J, the gap between germline ends came to 4 bases. The germline V gene encodes CDR1 SGHDT and CDR2 YYEEEE. CDR3 sequence: CASSLGNSPLHF. DNA for the CDR3: TGTGCCAGCAGCTTAGGGAATTCACCCCTCCACTTT.

The chain recombines TRBV4-1 with TRBJ2-1; 10 nucleotides agree with TRBD2. Germline values: CDR1 MGHRA, CDR2 YSYEKL. This CDR3 is built from 16 residues. Trimming cost V 4 bases and J 8 bases; bases outside gene matches: 11. CDR3 DNA: TGCGCCAGCAGCCTGAATAGCGGGAGGTCGGTGGATGAGCAGTTCTTC. Its protein is CASSLNSGRSVDEQFF.

V is TRBV6-1 and J is TRBJ1-5; TRBD1 might be the D (6 bases). V lost 3 bases and J 2 bases, leaving 17 bases between the germline ends. The CDR3 length is 17 residues. Germline lookup yields CDR1 MNHNS and CDR2 SASEGT. CDR3 amino acids: CASSDYRVEGGNQPQHF. The CDR3 nucleotides read TGTGCCAGCAGTGATTACAGAGTGGAGGGGGGCAATCAGCCCCAGCATTTT.

CDR3 coding DNA: TGTGCCAGCTTTTCAGACCGATCCTACGAGCAGTACTTC. Residues: CASFSDRSYEQYF. The chain is built from TRBV2 and TRBJ2-7; D is unresolved. Trimming cost V 8 bases and J 1 base, with 12 bases left between them. CDR1 is SNHLY and CDR2 is FYNNEI in the germline V gene. This CDR3 contains 13 residues.

The V call is TRBV5-1, the J call TRBJ2-3, with 10 bases fitting TRBD2. The junction had 8 bases not matched to a gene; V was cut back by 7 bases and J by 0 bases. This CDR3 is 16 amino acids long. Per germline, CDR1 SGHRS and CDR2 YFSETQ. The CDR3 sequence: CASWGGLAPSTDTQYF. The CDR3 coding sequence is TGCGCCAGCTGGGGGGGACTAGCGCCTAGCACAGATACGCAGTATTTT.

The chain couples TRBV7-2 to TRBJ2-3; D not resolved. This CDR3 spans 13 amino acids. Germline V CDR1 and CDR2: SGHTA, FQGNSA. Trimming stripped 1 base from V and 2 bases from J, with 4 bases between. The CDR3 loop reads CASSLGVTDTQYF. CDR3 bases: TGTGCCAGCAGCTTAGGAGTCACAGATACGCAGTATTTT. Full variable domain (rest looked up from reference TRBV7-2 and TRBJ2-3): GAGVSQSPSNKVTEKGKDVELRCDPISGHTALYWYRQSLGQGLEFLIYFQGNSAPDKSGLPSDRFSAERTGGSVSTLTIQRTQQEDSAVYLCASSLGVTDTQYFGPGTRLTVL.

The rearrangement joins TRBV6-4 to TRBJ2-2; possible D gene TRBD2, 6 bases. Germline assignment: CDR1 MRHNA and CDR2 SNTAGT. The V end was cut by 5 bases, the J end by 3 bases, with 10 bases between. The length of the CDR3 is 14 residues. Here the CDR3 DNA reads TGTGCCAGCAGTTCGGGGGTCGACACCGGGGAGCTGTTTTTT. This translates into CASSSGVDTGELFF.

This clone was counted a single time. The J gene is TRBJ2-3, the V gene TRBV4-3, with D hard to call. CDR1 is LGHNA, CDR2 YSLEER, per germline. The V end lost 0 bases, the J end lost 4 bases, and 5 bases lay between the germline ends. The CDR3 is 13 amino acids. CDR3 protein: CASSQDPADTQYF. The CDR3 DNA sequence: TGCGCCAGCAGCCAAGATCCGGCAGATACGCAGTATTTT.

Only one count was recorded for this clone. The chain joins TRBV7-9 to TRBJ2-1; 9 positions match TRBD2. Germline V gene sequence: CDR1 SEHNR, CDR2 FQNEAQ (reference sequence). The CDR3 consists of 17 residues. V dropped 4 bases and J dropped 8; count of bases not matched to a gene: 15. The CDR3 reads CASSSIPGAGGFYEQFF. The CDR3 DNA reads TGTGCCAGCAGCTCCATCCCTGGGGCGGGGGGGTTCTATGAGCAGTTCTTC.

This rearrangement joins TRBV5-1 to TRBJ2-7; 16 nucleotides line up with TRBD2. The CDR3 is 15 amino acids. Germline CDR1 reads SGHRS; CDR2 reads YFSETQ. V shed 2 bases and J 5 bases; nucleotides not matched to a gene: 1. The CDR3 DNA reads TGCGCCAGCAGCTTCGGGACTAGCGGGAGGGACGAGCAGTACTTC. It specifies CASSFGTSGRDEQYF.

This clone has just one count. V is TRBV28 and J is TRBJ2-3, with D perhaps matching TRBD2 (6 bases). Germline V CDR1 and CDR2: MDHEN, SYDVKM. This CDR3 is 15 amino acids long. V lost 3 bases and J lost 2, with 12 bases in between. The CDR3 here is CASSFFGGLTDTQYF. CDR3 bases: TGTGCCAGCAGTTTCTTCGGGGGACTCACAGATACGCAGTATTTT.

This clone was seen a single time. J is TRBJ2-2 and V is TRBV28; tentative D call: TRBD2 (6 bases). The CDR3 has 14 residues. V was clipped by 6 bases and J by 4 bases, with 12 bases between them. Germline V lookup: CDR1 MDHEN, CDR2 SYDVKM. The CDR3: CASSTTGGTGELFF. The CDR3 region has the DNA TGTGCCAGCAGCACTACCGGGGGCACCGGGGAGCTGTTTTTT.

This clone came up once. The J gene is TRBJ1-2, the V gene TRBV7-2, with 7 bases fitting TRBD1. Germline CDR1 SGHTA, CDR2 FQGNSA. The CDR3 length is 13 residues. V shed 5 bases, J shed 7 bases, and the junction held 7 bases outside the gene matches. The chain's CDR3 is CASSVSTGSGYTF. Written as DNA, the CDR3 is TGTGCCAGCAGCGTCTCGACAGGGTCTGGCTACACCTTC.

The CDR3 is CASSYSKTISYNEQFF. The CDR3 region has the DNA TGTGCCAGCAGTTACTCGAAAACCATCTCCTACAATGAGCAGTTCTTC. This sequence joins TRBV6-5 and TRBJ2-1; D ambiguous. There are 16 residues in the CDR3. V gave up 0 bases and J gave up 0 bases, with 9 bases separating them. The germline V gene has CDR1 MNHEY and CDR2 SVGAGI.

The chain carries TRBV9 and TRBJ2-1; maybe TRBD2 (5 bases). The CDR3 spans 15 residues. The V gene's germline CDR1 is SGDLS and CDR2 YYNGEE. V lost 4 bases and J 3 bases, leaving 14 bases between the germline ends. The chain's CDR3 is CASSPSGVFYNEQFF. For the CDR3, the DNA is TGTGCCAGCAGCCCCAGCGGAGTATTCTACAATGAGCAGTTCTTC.

The chain carries TRBV5-7 and TRBJ1-1; D is uncertain. TRBV5-7 is known as an ORF, though its function is uncertain. V dropped 7 bases and J dropped 1 base, with 11 bases sitting between them. This CDR3 is 13 amino acids long. The chain's CDR3 is CASGRQPNTEAFF. For the CDR3, the DNA is TGTGCCAGCGGCCGCCAGCCGAACACTGAAGCTTTCTTT.

The CDR3 DNA reads as TGTGCCAGTAGTATAGCGCTGGGGCTCAACACTGAAGCTTTCTTT. Amino acid sequence: CASSIALGLNTEAFF. The gene calls are TRBV19 and TRBJ1-1, with a weak D call TRBD1 (5 bases). The CDR3 covers 15 residues. Germline-derived CDR1 and CDR2 are LNHDA and SQIVND (reference sequence). The ends were cut back, 1 base at V and 2 bases at J, with 11 bases in the middle.

A single count supports this clone. The rearrangement uses TRBV7-9 and TRBJ1-2, with TRBD1 matching over 8 bases. V lost 4 bases to trimming and J lost 4 bases; unmatched junction nucleotides: 8. CDR1 is SEHNR and CDR2 is FQNEAQ in the germline V gene (reference sequence). The CDR3 loop spans 15 amino acids. The CDR3: CASSSRTGSGYGYTF. The CDR3 bases are TGTGCCAGCAGCTCTAGGACAGGGTCGGGCTATGGCTACACCTTC.